This is a list of T cell receptor beta chains from one sample in a study of cytomegalovirus exposure and HLA in healthy donors. Generated by immunoSEQ multiplex PCR, the TCRdb table keeps only in-frame clones and is missing some. Among around 90,000 clones, roughly 86% were seen once, and the ten largest hold 10%. The sequenced sample was PBMCs. These TCRs come from a human donor in good health. The CDR3 runs from the conserved cysteine through the conserved F or W. D genes are given only for firm matches. Expanded clones get a size class; other rows say once, few or many, or leave the size out.

clone size: .
J gene: TRBJ2-7
D gene: TRBD2
V gene: TRBV7-6
CDR3 DNA: TGTGCCAGCAGTCCTAGCGGGGCGATCTACGAGCAGTACTTC
CDR3 protein: CASSPSGAIYEQYF

clone size: few
J gene: TRBJ2-1
D gene: TRBD2
V gene: TRBV7-3
CDR3 DNA: TGTGCCAGCAGCTCCCTTCGACTAGCGGGGGGCAGTGAGCAGTTCTTC
CDR3 protein: CASSSLRLAGGSEQFF

clone size: few
J gene: TRBJ1-1
D gene: TRBD1
V gene: TRBV19
CDR3 DNA: TGTGCCAGTACCCGGACAGGGAGGAAGCCTGAAGCTTTCTTT
CDR3 protein: CASTRTGRKPEAFF

clone size: .
J gene: TRBJ2-7
D gene: TRBD2
V gene: TRBV11-1
CDR3 DNA: TGTGCCAGCAGCAGGGGACTAGGGTCCTACGAGCAGTACTTC
CDR3 protein: CASSRGLGSYEQYF

clone size: .
J gene: TRBJ1-4
D gene: .
V gene: TRBV5-1
CDR3 DNA: TGCGCCAGCAGCTTCCCCGGGGAAAAACTGTTTTTT
CDR3 protein: CASSFPGEKLFF

clone size: few
J gene: TRBJ1-1
D gene: .
V gene: TRBV7-6
CDR3 DNA: TGTGCCAGCAGCTTATTGTCAGGGGCGGGCACTGAAGCTTTCTTT
CDR3 protein: CASSLLSGAGTEAFF

clone size: .
J gene: TRBJ2-7
D gene: TRBD1
V gene: TRBV18
CDR3 DNA: TGTGCCAGCTCACCTTCAGGGGGCGAGCAGTACTTC
CDR3 protein: CASSPSGGEQYF

clone size: .
J gene: TRBJ2-2
D gene: .
V gene: TRBV5-1
CDR3 DNA: TGCGCCAGCAGCCCAGGCGGGGCAACCGGGGAGCTGTTTTTT
CDR3 protein: CASSPGGATGELFF

clone size: .
J gene: TRBJ1-2
D gene: TRBD1
V gene: TRBV9
CDR3 DNA: TGTGCCAGCAGCGTAGGTACAGGGGGTAACTATGGCTACACCTTC
CDR3 protein: CASSVGTGGNYGYTF

clone size: .
J gene: TRBJ1-1
D gene: .
V gene: TRBV6-5
CDR3 DNA: TGTGCCAGCAGTGTTTCGACCGCGGGGGGGGCTTTCTTT
CDR3 protein: CASSVSTAGGAFF

clone size: .
J gene: TRBJ2-3
D gene: TRBD1
V gene: TRBV7-9
CDR3 DNA: TGTGCCAGCAGCTTCGGGACAGGGGCGAACACAGATACGCAGTATTTT
CDR3 protein: CASSFGTGANTDTQYF

clone size: .
J gene: TRBJ2-4
D gene: .
V gene: TRBV7-8
CDR3 DNA: TGTGCCAGCAAATTTAGGCTTGGCGGCGACAAAAACATTCAGTACTTC
CDR3 protein: CASKFRLGGDKNIQYF

clone size: once
J gene: TRBJ2-3
D gene: TRBD1
V gene: TRBV7-2
CDR3 DNA: TGTGCCAGCAGCCGTACCGGGACAGGTTACGCAGATACGCAGTATTTT
CDR3 protein: CASSRTGTGYADTQYF

clone size: .
J gene: TRBJ2-3
D gene: TRBD2
V gene: TRBV7-2
CDR3 DNA: TGTGCCAGCAGCTTAGGGCGGCTAGCGGGGGGGCCTGACACAGATACGCAGTATTTT
CDR3 protein: CASSLGRLAGGPDTDTQYF

clone size: .
J gene: TRBJ1-1
D gene: .
V gene: TRBV27
CDR3 DNA: TGTGCCAGCAGTCTATTAGGGGGAAACACTGAAGCTTTCTTT
CDR3 protein: CASSLLGGNTEAFF

clone size: .
J gene: TRBJ2-7
D gene: TRBD1
V gene: TRBV27
CDR3 DNA: TGTGCCAGCTCCCACCGGGACAGAAACTACGAGCAGTACTTC
CDR3 protein: CASSHRDRNYEQYF

clone size: .
J gene: TRBJ1-1
D gene: .
V gene: TRBV5-1
CDR3 DNA: TGCGCCAGCAGCTTGGATGGGGCACCGAACACTGAAGCTTTCTTT
CDR3 protein: CASSLDGAPNTEAFF

clone size: .
J gene: TRBJ1-2
D gene: TRBD1
V gene: TRBV5-6
CDR3 DNA: TGTGCCAGCAGCTGGGGGACAGAGCACCAAAACTATGGCTACACCTTC
CDR3 protein: CASSWGTEHQNYGYTF

clone size: .
J gene: TRBJ1-6
D gene: TRBD1
V gene: TRBV7-9
CDR3 DNA: TGTGCCAGCAGCTTAGCGGCAGGGACAGCCTATAATTCACCCCTCCACTTT
CDR3 protein: CASSLAAGTAYNSPLHF

clone size: .
J gene: TRBJ2-1
D gene: .
V gene: TRBV6-5
CDR3 DNA: TGTGCCAGCAGTTACTCAGGGAGCTCCTACAATGAGCAGTTCTTC
CDR3 protein: CASSYSGSSYNEQFF

clone size: .
J gene: TRBJ1-5
D gene: .
V gene: TRBV28
CDR3 DNA: TGTGCCAGCAGCCCAGGGTTTCAGCCCCAGCATTTT
CDR3 protein: CASSPGFQPQHF

clone size: .
J gene: TRBJ2-7
D gene: TRBD1
V gene: TRBV5-1
CDR3 DNA: TGCGCCAGCAGGACAGGGAGCTCCTACGAGCAGTACTTC
CDR3 protein: CASRTGSSYEQYF

clone size: .
J gene: TRBJ1-1
D gene: .
V gene: TRBV6-5
CDR3 DNA: TGTGCCAGCAGCCTCCGCGCCTCTTTTACAGTTGAAGCTTTCTTT
CDR3 protein: CASSLRASFTVEAFF

clone size: once
J gene: TRBJ2-5
D gene: TRBD2
V gene: TRBV10-3
CDR3 DNA: TGTGCCACTAGTGCCCCCGCCCGACTAGCGGGGGAGCAAGAGACCCAGTACTTC
CDR3 protein: CATSAPARLAGEQETQYF

clone size: few
J gene: TRBJ2-3
D gene: TRBD2
V gene: TRBV6-6
CDR3 DNA: TGTGCCAGCAGTTTAGCGGGGGGACGCACAGATACGCAGTATTTT
CDR3 protein: CASSLAGGRTDTQYF

clone size: once
J gene: TRBJ2-7
D gene: .
V gene: TRBV5-1
CDR3 DNA: TGCGCCAGCAGCTACCCCAGCCAGGGCAGATACGAGCAGTACTTC
CDR3 protein: CASSYPSQGRYEQYF

clone size: .
J gene: TRBJ2-7
D gene: .
V gene: TRBV7-6
CDR3 DNA: TGTGCCAGCAGCCACGGGATATCCCCCTACGAGCAGTACTTC
CDR3 protein: CASSHGISPYEQYF

clone size: .
J gene: TRBJ2-3
D gene: .
V gene: TRBV7-9
CDR3 DNA: TGTGCCAGCAGCCTAGACAGGTCAGATACGCAGTATTTT
CDR3 protein: CASSLDRSDTQYF

clone size: .
J gene: TRBJ1-1
D gene: .
V gene: TRBV5-1
CDR3 DNA: TGCGCCAGCAGCCCAGGCCTGAACACTGAAGCTTTCTTT
CDR3 protein: CASSPGLNTEAFF

clone size: .
J gene: TRBJ2-7
D gene: TRBD2
V gene: TRBV7-8
CDR3 DNA: TGTGCCAGCAGCACCGGGACTAGCTTTTACGAGCAGTACTTC
CDR3 protein: CASSTGTSFYEQYF

clone size: .
J gene: TRBJ1-4
D gene: .
V gene: TRBV18
CDR3 DNA: TGTGCCAGCTCACCACTTGCAGGGACTAATGAAAAACTGTTTTTT
CDR3 protein: CASSPLAGTNEKLFF

clone size: .
J gene: TRBJ2-2
D gene: .
V gene: TRBV6-4
CDR3 DNA: TGTGCCAGCAGCCCCCAGGGGAACACCGGGGAGCTGTTTTTT
CDR3 protein: CASSPQGNTGELFF

clone size: few
J gene: TRBJ2-2
D gene: TRBD2
V gene: TRBV7-7
CDR3 DNA: TGTGCCAGCAGCTCTGGACTAGACCCCGGGGAGCTGTTTTTT
CDR3 protein: CASSSGLDPGELFF

clone size: .
J gene: TRBJ2-3
D gene: TRBD2
V gene: TRBV5-4
CDR3 DNA: TGTGCCAGCAGCCGTAGCGGGGGGACGGGAGATACGCAGTATTTT
CDR3 protein: CASSRSGGTGDTQYF

clone size: .
J gene: TRBJ1-4
D gene: .
V gene: TRBV6-5
CDR3 DNA: TGTGCCGGCAACAGATCAACTAATGAAAAACTGTTTTTT
CDR3 protein: CAGNRSTNEKLFF

clone size: .
J gene: TRBJ1-1
D gene: .
V gene: TRBV6-4
CDR3 DNA: TGTGCCAGCTCCCCCGCCGCAGAGAACACTGAAGCTTTCTTT
CDR3 protein: CASSPAAENTEAFF

clone size: .
J gene: TRBJ2-2
D gene: .
V gene: TRBV4-2
CDR3 DNA: TGTGCCAGCAGCCAAGAGAGGAGGGGCTGGACCGGGGAGCTGTTTTTT
CDR3 protein: CASSQERRGWTGELFF

clone size: .
J gene: TRBJ2-3
D gene: .
V gene: TRBV9
CDR3 DNA: TGTGCCAGCAGCGCCGCGGGATTTGGCTCCTCAAGGGATACGCAGTATTTT
CDR3 protein: CASSAAGFGSSRDTQYF

clone size: once
J gene: TRBJ1-3
D gene: .
V gene: TRBV9
CDR3 DNA: TGTGCCAGCAGCCAGGACAGATTTCCCATATATTTT
CDR3 protein: CASSQDRFPIYF

clone size: .
J gene: TRBJ1-5
D gene: .
V gene: TRBV2
CDR3 DNA: TGTGCCAGCACCGGAGAGGACAATCAGCCCCAGCATTTT
CDR3 protein: CASTGEDNQPQHF

clone size: .
J gene: TRBJ2-3
D gene: TRBD1
V gene: TRBV7-9
CDR3 DNA: TGTGCCAGCAGCTTAGTGTGGGCGAGGGACAGCAGCACAGATACGCAGTATTTT
CDR3 protein: CASSLVWARDSSTDTQYF

clone size: once
J gene: TRBJ1-2
D gene: .
V gene: TRBV25-1
CDR3 DNA: TGTGCCAGCTCCGCCGGGGGGGTATTCTATGGCTACACCTTC
CDR3 protein: CASSAGGVFYGYTF

clone size: .
J gene: TRBJ1-2
D gene: .
V gene: TRBV5-4
CDR3 DNA: TGTGCCAGCACCCTAGGGGGAGACTATGGCTACACCTTC
CDR3 protein: CASTLGGDYGYTF

clone size: .
J gene: TRBJ1-1
D gene: .
V gene: TRBV5-1
CDR3 DNA: TGCGCCAGCAGCCGAGAGAGGAACACTGAAGCTTTCTTT
CDR3 protein: CASSRERNTEAFF

clone size: .
J gene: TRBJ2-7
D gene: TRBD1
V gene: TRBV12-5
CDR3 DNA: TGTGCTAGTGGCAAGGGGGCCCCGTCGTACGAGCAGTACTTC
CDR3 protein: CASGKGAPSYEQYF

clone size: .
J gene: TRBJ2-7
D gene: TRBD2
V gene: TRBV6-6
CDR3 DNA: TGTGCCAGCAGCACATCCGGGACTAGATATTACTTC
CDR3 protein: CASSTSGTRYYF

clone size: few
J gene: TRBJ2-6
D gene: TRBD1
V gene: TRBV4-2
CDR3 DNA: TGTGCCAGCAGCCAAGCGGAACAGGGGGAAACTGGGGCCAACGTCCTGACTTTC
CDR3 protein: CASSQAEQGETGANVLTF

clone size: once
J gene: TRBJ1-1
D gene: TRBD1
V gene: TRBV5-1
CDR3 DNA: TGCGCCAGCAGCTTCGAAGGGACAGGCACTGAAGCTTTCTTT
CDR3 protein: CASSFEGTGTEAFF

clone size: .
J gene: TRBJ2-7
D gene: TRBD1
V gene: TRBV2
CDR3 DNA: TGTGCCAGCAGTGAAGGGGACAGGGCATACGAGCAGTACTTC
CDR3 protein: CASSEGDRAYEQYF

clone size: .
J gene: TRBJ1-4
D gene: .
V gene: TRBV7-9
CDR3 DNA: TGTGCCACCAGGGGAGGGGTTAATGAAAAACTGTTTTTT
CDR3 protein: CATRGGVNEKLFF